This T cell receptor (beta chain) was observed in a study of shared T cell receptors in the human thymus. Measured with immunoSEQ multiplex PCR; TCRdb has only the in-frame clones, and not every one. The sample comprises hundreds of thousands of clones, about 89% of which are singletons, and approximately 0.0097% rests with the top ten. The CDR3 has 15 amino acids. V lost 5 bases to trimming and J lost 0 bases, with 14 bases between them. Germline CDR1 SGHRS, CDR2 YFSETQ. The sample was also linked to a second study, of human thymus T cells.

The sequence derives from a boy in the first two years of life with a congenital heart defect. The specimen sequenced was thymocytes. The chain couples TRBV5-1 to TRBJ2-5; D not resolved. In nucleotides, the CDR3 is TGCGCCAGCAGAAAGACATCCCCGTACCAAGAGACCCAGTACTTC. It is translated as CASRKTSPYQETQYF.